The 19 T cell receptor beta chains reported below all come from one sample, sequenced in a study of T cell responses to AZD1222 COVID-19 vaccine. Clones were sequenced by immunoSEQ multiplex PCR, and TCRdb holds only the in-frame ones, with some missing. The sample comprises roughly 76,000 clones, 70% to 90% of which are singletons, and roughly 10% rests with the top ten. This specimen was peripheral blood, taken on day 0 of AZD1222 vaccination. Every receptor here comes from an adult in good health.

This clone was detected a few times. V usage is TRBV10-1 and J usage is TRBJ2-7; 12 bases map to TRBD1. Germline assignment: CDR1 WNHNN and CDR2 SYGVQD (reference sequence). V was clipped by 7 bases and J by 7 bases; unmatched bases: 8. The CDR3 runs to 14 residues. The CDR3 loop is CASKRDRGRGEQYF. CDR3 DNA: TGCGCCAGCAAGAGGGACAGGGGGCGTGGGGAGCAGTACTTC.

This chain connects TRBV7-9 to TRBJ2-5; D is unresolved. The CDR3 is 13 amino acids. Between the trimmed V and J ends, which lost 5 bases and 2 bases, there was a span of 9 bases. CDR1 SEHNR and CDR2 FQNEAQ come from the germline V gene (reference sequence). Here the CDR3 DNA reads TGTGCCAGCAGCCCGCCGACGCAAGAGACCCAGTACTTC. This translates into CASSPPTQETQYF.

The chain recombines TRBV18 with TRBJ2-7; TRBD2 agrees at 10 bases. Looked up from germline, CDR1 is KGHSH and CDR2 is LQKENI. The CDR3 totals 15 residues. V was clipped by 1 base and J by 6 bases; unmatched bases: 6. Written as DNA, the CDR3 is TGTGCCAGCTCACCACGAACTAGCGGGACGGGCGAGCAGTACTTC. It codes for CASSPRTSGTGEQYF.

V and J are TRBV2 and TRBJ2-1; no clear D. This CDR3 comprises 13 residues. V was cut by 2 bases and J by 7 bases, with 9 bases left in between. Germline loops: CDR1 SNHLY, CDR2 FYNNEI. This CDR3 is CASSENGVNEQFF. The CDR3 DNA reads as TGTGCCAGCAGTGAAAATGGCGTGAATGAGCAGTTCTTC. Full variable domain (missing parts from reference TRBV2 and TRBJ2-1): EPEVTQTPSHQVTQMGQEVILRCVPISNHLYFYWYRQILGQKVEFLVSFYNNEISEKSEIFDDQFSVERPDGSNFTLKIRSTKLEDSAMYFCASSENGVNEQFFGPGTRLTVL.

This clone was seen once. The chain recombines TRBV10-3 with TRBJ1-5; D is uncertain. The CDR3 has 13 residues. CDR1 ENHRY and CDR2 SYGVKD come from the germline V gene. Trimming removed 8 bases at V and 0 bases at J, with 8 bases between. CDR3 protein: CAIAEYSNQPQHF. CDR3 coding DNA: TGTGCCATCGCGGAGTATAGCAATCAGCCCCAGCATTTT.

This chain joins TRBV2 and TRBJ1-2; no firm D call. The ends were cut back, 5 bases at V and 9 bases at J, with 13 bases in the middle. The CDR3 is made up of 12 amino acids. CDR1 and CDR2 (germline): SNHLY, FYNNEI. CDR3 DNA sequence: TGTGCCAGCAGTAACGGAGAATGGAGCTACACCTTC. This translates into CASSNGEWSYTF.

The chain carries TRBV2 and TRBJ1-6; D unresolved. Germline CDR1 and CDR2: SNHLY and FYNNEI. Trimming left V 3 bases short and J 7 bases short, with 13 bases between. This CDR3 is 15 amino acids long. The CDR3 bases are TGTGCCAGCAGTGATCTGGGTCAGATGAATTCACCCCTCCACTTT. Translated: CASSDLGQMNSPLHF.

The gene calls are TRBV28 and TRBJ1-5; no clear D. The CDR3 consists of 13 residues. Trimming left V 7 bases short and J 0 bases short, with 7 bases between. Germline CDR1 and CDR2: MDHEN and SYDVKM. The DNA for the CDR3 is TGTGCCAGCACCCTGGATAGCAATCAGCCCCAGCATTTT. Amino acid sequence: CASTLDSNQPQHF.

This chain uses TRBV30 with TRBJ1-2; D is unresolved. Per germline, CDR1 GTSNPN and CDR2 SVGIG (reference sequence). V was trimmed by 1 base and J by 5 bases, leaving 11 bases between them. The CDR3 length is 13 residues. Here the CDR3 reads CAWSAAVTYGYTF. The CDR3 nucleotides read TGTGCCTGGAGTGCGGCAGTTACTTATGGCTACACCTTC.

V usage is TRBV24-1 and J usage is TRBJ1-2, with D possibly TRBD1 on 5 matching bases. The germline V gene has CDR1 KGHDR and CDR2 SFDVKD. This CDR3 has 13 amino acids. V was pared by 4 bases and J by 7 bases, with 12 bases between. The CDR3 loop reads CATSDGGIGGYTF. CDR3 DNA sequence: TGTGCCACCAGTGACGGGGGGATAGGTGGCTACACCTTC.

The chain carries TRBV5-4 and TRBJ2-7; 11 nucleotides agree with TRBD2. After removal of 4 bases from V and 2 bases from J, the junction contained 5 bases not matched to a gene. Germline CDR1 and CDR2: SGHNT and YYREEE (reference sequence). CDR3 length: 15 amino acids. The CDR3 coding sequence is TGTGCCAGCAGCGCGGGACTAGCGGAACCCTACGAGCAGTACTTC. It is translated as CASSAGLAEPYEQYF.

The rearrangement uses TRBV9 and TRBJ1-1, with TRBD1 as a possible D gene (6 bases). V lost 0 bases, J lost 4 bases, and 13 bases lay in between. The CDR3 has 15 residues. Germline CDR1 reads SGDLS; CDR2 reads YYNGEE. CDR3 in amino acids: CASSVAAGAFTEAFF. Here the CDR3 DNA reads TGTGCCAGCAGCGTAGCGGCAGGGGCGTTCACTGAAGCTTTCTTT.

This chain uses TRBV6-8 with TRBJ2-5; weak D call: TRBD1 (6 bases). The germline CDR1 and CDR2 sequences are MNHGY and SAAAGT. This CDR3 has 11 amino acids. The CDR3 protein is CPVGATETQYF. The CDR3 DNA sequence: TGTCCTGTGGGGGCTACCGAGACCCAGTACTTC.

The chain has TRBV7-8 and TRBJ1-2; possible D gene TRBD1, 6 bases. The CDR3 contains 20 residues. Trimming shortened V by 3 bases and J by 1 base, and 27 bases separated the two germline ends. CDR1 and CDR2 from the germline V gene are SGHVS and FQNEAQ. The CDR3, as DNA: TGTGCCAGCAGCTTCCGCCCTTATACGACAGGACTCTACATTAACTATGGCTACACCTTC. Protein: CASSFRPYTTGLYINYGYTF.

This clone occurred once. The CDR3 protein is CASSTLAVPYNEQFF. The CDR3 region has the DNA TGTGCCAGCAGCACCCTAGCTGTTCCCTACAATGAGCAGTTCTTC. The chain joins TRBV5-8 to TRBJ2-1; a weak D match, TRBD2 (5 bases). With 4 bases removed from V and 2 bases from J, the gap between germline ends came to 13 bases. The length of the CDR3 is 15 residues. CDR1 and CDR2 (germline): SGHTS, YDEGEE.

The V and J genes are TRBV9 and TRBJ1-6; D perhaps matches TRBD1 (5 bases). CDR3 length: 14 residues. The V end was cut by 2 bases, the J end by 7 bases, with 10 bases between. The V gene's germline CDR1 is SGDLS and CDR2 YYNGEE. The CDR3 loop reads CASSVISGNSPLHF. The CDR3 DNA reads TGTGCCAGCAGCGTTATCTCAGGGAATTCACCCCTCCACTTT.

The chain employs TRBV3-1 (or the pseudogene TRBV3-2) and TRBJ2-5, with 9 nucleotides matching TRBD2. V shed 4 bases, J shed 1 base, and the junction held 4 bases outside the gene matches. The CDR3 runs 15 residues. Germline lookup yields CDR1 LGHDT and CDR2 YNNKEL (reference sequence). CDR3: CASSRAGGFQETQYF. DNA for the CDR3: TGTGCCAGCAGCCGGGCGGGAGGGTTCCAAGAGACCCAGTACTTC.

The rearrangement joins TRBV6-5 to TRBJ2-3, with 10 positions matching TRBD2. Germline CDR1 is MNHEY and CDR2 is SVGAGI. CDR3 length: 14 amino acids. V lost 7 bases to trimming and J lost 4 bases; unmatched junction nucleotides: 5. The CDR3 region has the DNA TGTGCCAGCAAACCGGGACTAGCGTCAGATACGCAGTATTTT. Protein: CASKPGLASDTQYF.

The chain carries TRBV6-6 and TRBJ1-6; 9 nucleotides agree with TRBD1. Germline V gene lookup returns CDR1 MNHNY and CDR2 SVGAGI (reference sequence). The V segment lost 6 bases and the J segment 7 bases; nucleotides outside the gene matches: 4. The CDR3 extends over 14 amino acids. The CDR3 DNA reads as TGTGCCAGCAGCTTTGGGACAGGGAATTCACCCCTCCACTTT. Its protein product is CASSFGTGNSPLHF.